The next 30 T cell receptor beta chains were all read from a single sample in a study of shared clonotypes between healthy human individuals. Assay: immunoSEQ multiplex PCR; the TCRdb copy retains only in-frame clones and omits some. The table records 2 million to 2.5 million clones, 80% to 95% of them present only once. Sequenced input: naive CD4+ T cells from PBMCs. Subset noted: CD45RA+ positively selected. These receptor sequences come from a man between 18 and 29 years old in good health. Some clones in this sample may be carry-over from other donors' samples.

This clone was found once. The rearrangement uses TRBV19 and TRBJ1-1; 11 bases map to TRBD1. The CDR3 is 16 residues long. Germline CDR1 and CDR2: LNHDA and SQIVND (reference sequence). The V segment lost 7 bases and the J segment 4 bases; nucleotides outside the gene matches: 11. The DNA for the CDR3 is TGTGCCAGTATCCGTAGGACAGGGGGCAGAATCACTGAAGCTTTCTTT. Translated, it gives CASIRRTGGRITEAFF.

The chain uses TRBV5-1 and TRBJ1-2, with a possible D match to TRBD1 (6 bases). CDR3 size: 14 residues. CDR1 and CDR2 (germline): SGHRS, YFSETQ. Between the trimmed V and J ends, which lost 1 base and 6 bases, there was a span of 13 bases. The CDR3 DNA reads as TGCGCCAGCAGCTTGTCCCGGGGACACGATGGCTACACCTTC. This codes for CASSLSRGHDGYTF.

The chain joins TRBV11-2 to TRBJ2-5, with TRBD1 matching 7 bases. CDR3 length equals 15 residues. Trimming took 2 bases from V and 2 from J; bases not matched to a gene: 5. Germline V lookup: CDR1 SGHAT, CDR2 FQNNGV. The DNA for the CDR3 is TGTGCCAGCAGCTTATTTTCGACAGGGCAAGAGACCCAGTACTTC. Translation gives CASSLFSTGQETQYF.

J is TRBJ2-7 and V is TRBV4-2; D possibly uses TRBD1 or TRBD2 (5 bases each). V was clipped by 0 bases and J by 6 bases, with 18 bases between them. The V gene's germline CDR1 is LGHNA and CDR2 YNFKEQ. This CDR3 region has 16 residues. The CDR3 region is CASSQERGPGLGEQYF. The CDR3 coding sequence is TGTGCCAGCAGCCAAGAAAGGGGACCGGGCCTAGGCGAGCAGTACTTC.

This clone was recorded only once. The gene calls are TRBV19 and TRBJ1-2; D not resolved. CDR1 and CDR2 (germline): LNHDA, SQIVND (reference sequence). V dropped 6 bases and J dropped 4 bases, with 15 bases sitting between them. The CDR3 is 14 amino acids. In DNA form, the CDR3 reads TGTGCCAGTAGCCGGGATGCAGCTTCCTATGGCTACACCTTC. Protein product: CASSRDAASYGYTF.

Regarding this clone: This CDR3 is also generated by other DNA sequences in the sample. V and J are TRBV5-4 and TRBJ2-3; D not certain. The germline V and J ends were trimmed by 0 bases and 3 bases, with 5 bases remaining between them. The germline V gene has CDR1 SGHNT and CDR2 YYREEE (reference sequence). The CDR3 runs to 13 residues. The chain's CDR3 is CASSLAYTDTQYF. The DNA for the CDR3 is TGTGCCAGCAGCTTGGCCTATACAGATACGCAGTATTTT.

With respect to this clone: Other DNA sequences in this sample translate to the same CDR3. V gene TRBV18 combines with J gene TRBJ2-7, with 7 bases aligning to TRBD1. The CDR3 extends over 13 amino acids. V dropped 6 bases and J dropped 4; count of bases not matched to a gene: 6. Per germline, CDR1 KGHSH and CDR2 LQKENI. Here the CDR3 DNA reads TGTGCCAGCTCTCCTCCGGGACAGTACGAGCAGTACTTC. Translating it yields CASSPPGQYEQYF.

On this clone: Other DNA sequences from this sample encode an identical CDR3 as well. The chain carries TRBV6-5 and TRBJ1-2; D is perhaps TRBD1 (6 bases). The CDR3 is made up of 13 amino acids. V lost 6 bases and J lost 2, with 10 bases in between. Germline V lookup: CDR1 MNHEY, CDR2 SVGAGI. DNA of the CDR3: TGTGCCAGCAGCCTTGACAGGAACTATGGCTACACCTTC. Protein product: CASSLDRNYGYTF.

A single count supports this clone. The CDR3 DNA reads TGTGCCAGCAGCTTAGACCCGGTAACAGGTTCAACTAATGAAAAACTGTTTTTT. As protein: CASSLDPVTGSTNEKLFF. This rearrangement joins TRBV11-2 to TRBJ1-4; a possible D gene is TRBD1 (5 bases). CDR3 length equals 18 residues. Per the germline V gene, CDR1 is SGHAT and CDR2 is FQNNGV. Trimming removed 0 bases from V and 0 bases from J, with 14 bases in between.

The chain joins TRBV2 to TRBJ2-5; tentatively, D is TRBD2 (5 bases). This CDR3 has 15 residues. The ends were cut back, 6 bases at V and 1 base at J, with 15 bases in the middle. The germline V gene has CDR1 SNHLY and CDR2 FYNNEI. Written as DNA, the CDR3 is TGTGCCAGCAGCGAACCCCCGCGGGTCCAAGAGACCCAGTACTTC. Its translation is CASSEPPRVQETQYF.

This rearrangement joins TRBV28 to TRBJ1-2; D unresolved. CDR3 size: 15 residues. Germline V gene data show CDR1 as MDHEN and CDR2 as SYDVKM. The CDR3 DNA is TGTGTCACCCGGCCAAACAAAGACTGGAGCTATGGCTACACCTTC. Translated: CVTRPNKDWSYGYTF.

CDR3 DNA sequence: TGTGCCAGCAGTTTAATGTTTAGGGGAGAGGATGGCTACACCTTC. Residues: CASSLMFRGEDGYTF. The rearrangement joins TRBV28 to TRBJ1-2; D is perhaps TRBD1 (5 bases). The CDR3 consists of 15 residues. In germline, CDR1 is MDHEN, CDR2 SYDVKM. V was cut by 2 bases and J by 6 bases, with 16 bases left in between.

The chain recombines TRBV2 with TRBJ2-5, with D maybe TRBD2 (5 bases). The CDR3 loop spans 14 amino acids. The germline V and J ends were trimmed by 5 bases and 5 bases, with 15 bases remaining between them. Germline V CDR1 and CDR2: SNHLY, FYNNEI. This CDR3 is CASSPDSGGETQYF. The DNA of the CDR3 is TGTGCCAGCAGTCCGGACTCAGGTGGGGAGACCCAGTACTTC.

V is TRBV4-1 and J is TRBJ2-2; D gene ambiguous. Trimming removed 4 bases from V and 1 base from J, with 16 bases in between. The CDR3 covers 17 residues. The V gene's germline CDR1 is MGHRA and CDR2 YSYEKL. CDR3 in amino acids: CASSPRGSQENTGELFF. The DNA for the CDR3 is TGCGCCAGCAGCCCCCGAGGATCGCAGGAGAACACCGGGGAGCTGTTTTTT.

The chain couples TRBV18 to TRBJ2-5, with D possibly being TRBD2 (7 bases). The CDR3 has 16 residues. Germline CDR1 is KGHSH and CDR2 is LQKENI. The V gene lost 0 bases and the J gene lost 5 bases, with 16 bases spanning the gap. The CDR3 region has the DNA TGTGCCAGCTCACCACCGGGGGGGCTAGCGAGCGAGACCCAGTACTTC. This encodes CASSPPGGLASETQYF. Full variable domain (remainder filled in from reference TRBV18 and TRBJ2-5): NAGVMQNPRHLVRRRGQEARLRCSPMKGHSHVYWYRQLPEEGLKFMVYLQKENIIDESGMPKERFSAEFPKEGPSILRIQQVVRGDSAAYFCASSPPGGLASETQYFGPGTRLLVL.

The gene calls are TRBV5-4 and TRBJ2-5; D gene unclear. From germline, CDR1 is SGHNT and CDR2 YYREEE (reference sequence). Trimming shortened V by 4 bases and J by 4 bases, and 14 bases separated the two germline ends. The CDR3 extends over 14 amino acids. CDR3 protein: CASSPIGWGETQYF. The CDR3 nucleotides are TGTGCCAGCAGCCCAATCGGTTGGGGAGAGACCCAGTACTTC.

This rearrangement joins TRBV10-2 to TRBJ2-7, with 9 bases identical to TRBD1. Trimming cost V 8 bases and J 5 bases; bases outside gene matches: 10. CDR3 size: 14 residues. Per germline, CDR1 WSHSY and CDR2 SAAADI. The CDR3 sequence: CASGGTGRVNEQYF. Here the CDR3 DNA reads TGCGCCAGCGGCGGGACAGGGAGAGTTAACGAGCAGTACTTC.

The J gene is TRBJ2-3, the V gene TRBV19; tentatively, D is TRBD2 (6 bases). There are 17 residues in the CDR3. Germline CDR1 and CDR2: LNHDA and SQIVND (reference sequence). The V end lost 2 bases, the J end lost 6 bases, and 21 bases lay between the germline ends. The CDR3 bases are TGTGCCAGTAGTATACGGAGCGGGTCGACGGTCAGGGATACGCAGTATTTT. Encoded protein: CASSIRSGSTVRDTQYF.

Concerning this clone: This same CDR3 is encoded by further DNA sequences in the sample. The gene calls are TRBV5-4 and TRBJ2-3, with a tentative D call TRBD2 (6 bases). This CDR3 is 17 amino acids long. In germline, CDR1 is SGHNT, CDR2 YYREEE (reference sequence). V dropped 0 bases and J dropped 0 bases, with 14 bases sitting between them. The CDR3 here is CASSLGGGGTSTDTQYF. The CDR3 DNA is TGTGCCAGCAGCTTGGGTGGCGGCGGGACTAGCACAGATACGCAGTATTTT. Variable domain in full (rest from reference TRBV5-4 and TRBJ2-3): ETGVTQSPTHLIKTRGQQVTLRCSSQSGHNTVSWYQQALGQGPQFIFQYYREEENGRGNFPPRFSGLQFPNYSSELNVNALELDDSALYLCASSLGGGGTSTDTQYFGPGTRLTVL.

The CDR3 loop reads CASSHYTYEQYF. The CDR3 DNA is TGTGCCAGCAGCCATTATACCTACGAGCAGTACTTC. The chain carries TRBV5-4 and TRBJ2-7, with D hard to call. This CDR3 has 12 residues. V was cut by 4 bases and J by 2 bases, with 7 bases left in between. Germline V lookup: CDR1 SGHNT, CDR2 YYREEE (reference sequence).

The chain employs TRBV13 and TRBJ2-1; D uncertain. From germline, CDR1 is PRHDT and CDR2 FYEKMQ (reference sequence). V lost 5 bases and J 4 bases, leaving 3 bases between the germline ends. CDR3 length: 11 residues. CDR3 amino acids: CASSVYNEQFF. The CDR3 nucleotides read TGTGCCAGCAGCGTGTACAATGAGCAGTTCTTC.

The chain couples TRBV18 to TRBJ2-7; the D gene is possibly TRBD2 (6 bases). Germline CDR1 KGHSH, CDR2 LQKENI. There are 16 residues in the CDR3. The germline V and J ends were trimmed by 3 bases and 0 bases, with 15 bases remaining between them. The CDR3 protein is CASSPRRATNSYEQYF. In DNA, the CDR3 is TGTGCCAGCTCACCCAGGAGGGCTACCAACTCCTACGAGCAGTACTTC.

The V call is TRBV28, the J call TRBJ1-1, with 11 bases lining up with TRBD1. The length of the CDR3 is 14 residues. Germline V gene sequence: CDR1 MDHEN, CDR2 SYDVKM. V trimming: 6 bases; J trimming: 3 bases; junction bases outside the gene matches: 3. The CDR3 DNA is TGTGCCAGCAGCCCGGGACAGGGGGACACTGAAGCTTTCTTT. Protein: CASSPGQGDTEAFF.

V gene TRBV28 combines with J gene TRBJ2-1; 8 nucleotides line up with TRBD2. The CDR3 runs 14 residues. The junction had 5 bases not matched to a gene; V was cut back by 2 bases and J by 8 bases. CDR1 and CDR2 (germline): MDHEN, SYDVKM. CDR3 protein: CASSLEREFDEQFF. The CDR3 DNA reads TGTGCCAGCAGTTTAGAGCGGGAGTTCGATGAGCAGTTCTTC.

This clone has a single count. Different DNA sequences within this sample yield the same CDR3. This chain uses TRBV7-2 with TRBJ1-3, with D perhaps TRBD1 (6 bases). Germline CDR1 reads SGHTA; CDR2 reads FQGNSA. The length of the CDR3 is 13 residues. The V gene lost 1 base and the J gene lost 7 bases, with 8 bases spanning the gap. CDR3 sequence: CASSLVTGNTIYF. Written as DNA, the CDR3 is TGTGCCAGCAGCTTAGTTACAGGGAACACCATATATTTT. Together with reference TRBV7-2 and TRBJ1-3, the CDR3 gives the full variable domain: GAGVSQSPSNKVTEKGKDVELRCDPISGHTALYWYRQSLGQGLEFLIYFQGNSAPDKSGLPSDRFSAERTGGSVSTLTIQRTQQEDSAVYLCASSLVTGNTIYFGEGSWLTVV.

This clone was picked up a small number of times. The chain links TRBV15 to TRBJ1-1; no definite D call. Looked up from germline, CDR1 is LNHNV and CDR2 is YYDKDF (reference sequence). There are 11 residues in the CDR3. V was cut by 4 bases and J by 3 bases, with 3 bases left in between. CDR3 sequence: CATSIYTEAFF. CDR3 coding DNA: TGTGCCACCAGCATTTACACTGAAGCTTTCTTT.

The CDR3 protein is CASSLESEQFF. The DNA of the CDR3 is TGTGCCAGCAGTTTAGAATCTGAGCAGTTCTTC. V gene TRBV27 combines with J gene TRBJ2-1, with no clear D. With 2 bases removed from V and 9 bases from J, the gap between germline ends came to 5 bases. Germline values: CDR1 MNHEY, CDR2 SMNVEV (reference sequence). The CDR3 covers 11 residues.

The CDR3 sequence: CASSQDFGSSYNEQFF. The DNA of the CDR3 is TGCGCCAGCAGCCAAGATTTCGGGAGCTCCTACAATGAGCAGTTCTTC. V usage is TRBV4-3 and J usage is TRBJ2-1, with a weak D call TRBD2 (6 bases). Trimming stripped 0 bases from V and 0 bases from J, with 9 bases between. This CDR3 is built from 16 residues. CDR1 and CDR2 from the germline V gene are LGHNA and YSLEER.

This chain uses TRBV6-5 with TRBJ2-3; D gene unclear. V was clipped by 6 bases and J by 0 bases, with 10 bases between them. The CDR3 sequence is 14 residues long. Looked up from germline, CDR1 is MNHEY and CDR2 is SVGAGI. The CDR3 sequence is CASSVQTSTDTQYF. CDR3 nucleotides: TGTGCCAGCAGCGTACAGACTAGCACAGATACGCAGTATTTT.

This clone was recorded once. A read error may explain this, as a much larger clone is one base away. The sample has other DNA sequences that encode this CDR3 too. The J gene is TRBJ2-5, the V gene TRBV18; no clear D. V was trimmed by 5 bases and J by 2 bases, leaving 3 bases between them. This CDR3 contains 11 residues. Germline CDR1 reads KGHSH; CDR2 reads LQKENI. As DNA, the CDR3 is TGTGCCAGCTCAACACAAGAGACCCAGTACTTC. Protein product: CASSTQETQYF.